The 10 T cell receptor beta chains below were found in one sample sequenced in a study of regulatory T cells in long-lasting Graves disease. Arm-PCR of CDR3 regions and iRepertoire HTBI primers were the basis on which TCR beta libraries were built. TCRdb independently ran MiXCR on the multiplex PCR reads; one entry per CDR3 protein. This repertoire shows fewer than 600,000 distinct CDR3 sequences, less than 25% found once; its top ten account for about an eighth. Time point meaning: persistent/refractory GD, antithyroid drugs over 5 years with positive TRAb. Isolated PBMC RNA provided the starting material for the TCR library. The source material was peripheral blood mononuclear cells (PBMCs), sampled when the disease was refractory, from a patient treated with antithyroid drugs. These receptors originate from a female donor with Graves disease.

This clonotype appeared a few times. The chain joins TRBV7-6 to TRBJ2-6; unclear D gene. The CDR3 is 20 amino acids. From germline, CDR1 is SGHVS and CDR2 FNYEAQ. V was shortened by 0 bases and J by 4 bases, with 22 bases between the two germline ends. DNA for the CDR3: TGTGCCAGCAGCTTAGCCGCCGGAACAGACATTGGTTGGGGGGCCAACGTCCTGACTTTC. Protein product: CASSLAAGTDIGWGANVLTF.

The chain carries TRBV12-3 or TRBV12-4 and TRBJ1-5, with TRBD1 matching over 8 bases. J gave up 4 bases and V 3 bases, and 8 bases lay outside the gene matches. This CDR3 comprises 16 residues. CDR3 nucleotides: TGTGCCAGCAGTTTGGGGGGGGACAGGATAAATCAGCCCCAGCATTTT. Protein sequence: CASSLGGDRINQPQHF.

This clonotype occurred many times. The chain has TRBV30 and TRBJ2-4, with 7 bases fitting TRBD1. J gave up 3 bases and V 0 bases, and 5 bases lay outside the gene matches. The CDR3 sequence is 15 residues long. Germline loops: CDR1 GTSNPN, CDR2 SVGIG (reference sequence). CDR3: CAWSVPGQDKNIQYF. In nucleotides, the CDR3 is TGTGCCTGGAGTGTGCCCGGACAGGACAAAAACATTCAGTACTTC.

J is TRBJ2-3 and V is TRBV19; TRBD1 matches 7 bases. CDR1 LNHDA and CDR2 SQIVND come from the germline V gene (reference sequence). J gave up 2 bases and V 8 bases, and 7 bases lay outside the gene matches. The CDR3 is 14 amino acids. In DNA, the CDR3 is TGTGCCAGTGCCACAGGGGTTCTCACAGATACGCAGTATTTT. Translated, it gives CASATGVLTDTQYF.

A single count supports this clonotype. One end of the junction does not line up with germline, which may come from a read error. The rearrangement joins TRBV20-1 to TRBJ1-5, with D hard to call. The CDR3 spans 12 residues. Germline V gene lookup returns CDR1 DFQATT and CDR2 SNEGSKA (reference sequence). This chain's CDR3 is CSATEGIQPPHF. The DNA of the CDR3 is TGCAGTGCTACAGAGGGAATTCAGCCCCCGCATTTT.

The rearrangement joins TRBV9 to TRBJ2-1; 9 bases match TRBD2. CDR3 length equals 16 residues. CDR1 is SGDLS, CDR2 YYNGEE, per germline. Losses at the gene ends were 4 bases for V and 6 bases for J; bases not matched to a gene: 11. This CDR3 is CASSLPPAGGSNEQFF. CDR3 sequence (DNA): TGTGCCAGCAGCCTCCCCCCGGCGGGGGGGAGCAATGAGCAGTTCTTC.

This clonotype was counted ten times or more. The chain links TRBV6-2 or TRBV6-3 to TRBJ1-2, with D possibly TRBD1 on 6 matching bases. Trimming removed 4 bases from V and 1 base from J, with 13 bases in between. CDR1 and CDR2 (germline): MNHEY, SVGEGT. The CDR3 consists of 15 residues. This CDR3 reads CASSSWTDFNYGYTF. The DNA of the CDR3 is TGTGCCAGCAGTTCCTGGACAGACTTTAACTATGGCTACACCTTC.

V usage is TRBV30 and J usage is TRBJ1-5; D remains unclear. The CDR3 covers 13 residues. In germline, CDR1 is GTSNPN, CDR2 SVGIG (reference sequence). The V end was cut by 1 base, the J end by 4 bases, with 8 bases between. For the CDR3, the DNA is TGTGCCTGGAGTGGGGATAGGAATCAGCCCCAGCATTTT. It encodes CAWSGDRNQPQHF.

The table lists this clonotype with a few counts. The CDR3 nucleotides read TGTGCCAGCAGTTTTTTTAAAGTGTGGGAAGGGGACACTGAAGCTTTCTTT. Its protein is CASSFFKVWEGDTEAFF. This rearrangement joins TRBV28 to TRBJ1-1, with D perhaps TRBD1 (5 bases). Germline V lookup: CDR1 MDHEN, CDR2 SYDVKM. The CDR3 consists of 17 residues. V gave up 3 bases and J gave up 3 bases, with 20 bases separating them.

Details on this clonotype: This may come from a read error, since a much larger clone is one base off. The chain recombines TRBV12-3 or TRBV12-4 with TRBJ2-4, with D possibly being TRBD1 (6 bases). V lost 6 bases and J 2 bases, leaving 14 bases between the germline ends. CDR3 length equals 15 residues. The CDR3, as DNA: TGTGCCAGCAGCCCAGGGGAAACGACCAAAAACATTCAGTACTTC. This encodes CASSPGETTKNIQYF.